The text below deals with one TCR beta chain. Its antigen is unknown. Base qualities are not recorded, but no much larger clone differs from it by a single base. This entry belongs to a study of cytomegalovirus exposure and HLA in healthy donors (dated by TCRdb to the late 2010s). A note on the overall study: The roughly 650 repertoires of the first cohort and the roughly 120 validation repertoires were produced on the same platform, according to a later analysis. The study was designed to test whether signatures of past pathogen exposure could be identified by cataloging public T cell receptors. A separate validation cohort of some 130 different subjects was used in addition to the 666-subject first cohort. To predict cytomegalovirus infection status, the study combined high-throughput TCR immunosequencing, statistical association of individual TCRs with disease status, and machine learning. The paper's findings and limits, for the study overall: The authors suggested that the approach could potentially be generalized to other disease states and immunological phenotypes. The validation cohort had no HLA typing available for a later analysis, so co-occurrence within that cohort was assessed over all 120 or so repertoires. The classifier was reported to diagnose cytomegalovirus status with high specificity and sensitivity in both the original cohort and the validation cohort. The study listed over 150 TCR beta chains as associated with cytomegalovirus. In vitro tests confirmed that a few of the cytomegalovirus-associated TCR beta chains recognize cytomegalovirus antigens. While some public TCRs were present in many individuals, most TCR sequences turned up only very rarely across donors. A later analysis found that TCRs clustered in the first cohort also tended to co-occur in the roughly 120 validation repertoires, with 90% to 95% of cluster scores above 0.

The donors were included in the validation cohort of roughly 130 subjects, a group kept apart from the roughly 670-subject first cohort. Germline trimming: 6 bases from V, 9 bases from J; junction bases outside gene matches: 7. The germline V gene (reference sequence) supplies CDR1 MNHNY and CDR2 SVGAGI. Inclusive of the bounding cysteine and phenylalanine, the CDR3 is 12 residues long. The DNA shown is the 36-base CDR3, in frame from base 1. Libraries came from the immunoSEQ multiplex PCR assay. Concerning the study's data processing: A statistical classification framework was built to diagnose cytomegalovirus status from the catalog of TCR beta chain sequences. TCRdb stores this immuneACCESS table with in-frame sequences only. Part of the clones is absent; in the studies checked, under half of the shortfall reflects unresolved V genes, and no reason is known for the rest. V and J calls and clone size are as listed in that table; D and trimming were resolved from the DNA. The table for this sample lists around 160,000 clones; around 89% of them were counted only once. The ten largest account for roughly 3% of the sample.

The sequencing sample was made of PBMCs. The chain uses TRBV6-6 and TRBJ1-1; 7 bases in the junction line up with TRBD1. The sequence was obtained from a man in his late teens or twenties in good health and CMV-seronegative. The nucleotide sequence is TGTGCCAGCAGCCATGACAGGGAACAAGCTTTCTTT. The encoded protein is CASSHDREQAFF.